Presented here are 30 T cell receptor beta chains from one specimen sequenced in a study of T cell changes during pregnancy in multiple sclerosis. TCRdb's copy holds only in-frame clones and misses some; the assay was immunoSEQ multiplex PCR. This table has tens of thousands of clones, roughly 90% appearing once. The sample in question was peripheral blood, obtained before pregnancy. The receptors were sampled from a female donor with multiple sclerosis, enrolled in a pregnancy study.

V gene TRBV2 combines with J gene TRBJ2-2; 7 bases fit TRBD2. V was clipped by 6 bases and J by 7 bases; unmatched bases: 8. The CDR3 is 14 amino acids. The germline CDR1 and CDR2 sequences are SNHLY and FYNNEI. The DNA for the CDR3 is TGTGCCAGCAGGGACCCGCGCGGGAGCGGGGAGCTGTTTTTT. It yields the protein CASRDPRGSGELFF.

This chain connects TRBV9 to TRBJ2-7; D might be TRBD1 (6 bases). Germline V gene sequence: CDR1 SGDLS, CDR2 YYNGEE. This CDR3 has 15 amino acids. Between the trimmed V and J ends, which lost 0 bases and 3 bases, there was a span of 13 bases. CDR3 coding DNA: TGTGCCAGCAGCGTAGGGCAGGGGCAAGACTACGAGCAGTACTTC. Translated: CASSVGQGQDYEQYF.

The gene calls are TRBV14 and TRBJ2-1; 8 bases map to TRBD1. The germline gives CDR1 SGHDN, CDR2 FVKESK. This CDR3 spans 17 amino acids. With V trimmed by 0 bases and J by 11 bases, 15 bases remained unmatched. Written as DNA, the CDR3 is TGTGCCAGCAGCCAAGATAGGGGCAGGGGGCTCCGGTATCAGCAGTTCTTC. Translated: CASSQDRGRGLRYQQFF.

The CDR3 here is CSVLEGGAYGYTF. The CDR3 DNA sequence: TGCAGCGTTCTTGAGGGGGGGGCCTATGGCTACACCTTC. This sequence joins TRBV29-1 and TRBJ1-2, with a weak D call TRBD1 (6 bases). With 5 bases removed from V and 4 bases from J, the gap between germline ends came to 14 bases. The CDR3 runs 13 residues. CDR1 is SQVTM, CDR2 ANQGSEA, per germline.

V usage is TRBV11-2 and J usage is TRBJ2-5; TRBD1 matches at 11 bases. The V and J ends lost 3 bases and 9 bases, in that order; junction bases with no gene match: 9. Per the germline V gene, CDR1 is SGHAT and CDR2 is FQNNGV. This CDR3 contains 15 residues. As DNA, the CDR3 is TGTGCCAGCAGCTTGGACAGGGGGCCGGGGGTGGCCCAGTACTTC. It is translated as CASSLDRGPGVAQYF.

V is TRBV7-3 and J is TRBJ2-1; 9 positions agree with TRBD2. The CDR3 extends over 16 amino acids. The V gene end was trimmed by 1 base and the J gene end by 6 bases; junction bases not matched to a gene: 7. CDR1 and CDR2 from the germline V gene are SGHTA and FQGTGA. CDR3: CASSLRGSGSVNEQFF. Here the CDR3 DNA reads TGTGCCAGCAGCTTAAGGGGTAGCGGGAGTGTCAATGAGCAGTTCTTC.

The genes are TRBV5-1 and TRBJ2-7, with TRBD1 as a possible D gene (6 bases). The CDR3 is 16 residues long. In germline, CDR1 is SGHRS, CDR2 YFSETQ. Trimming took off 1 base at V and 5 bases at J, with 19 bases between the two ends. The CDR3 region has the DNA TGCGCCAGCAGCTTGAGAAACAGGGAGATCAAGGACGAGCAGTACTTC. Amino acid sequence: CASSLRNREIKDEQYF.

This chain uses TRBV28 with TRBJ2-5; possible D gene TRBD1, 7 bases. Germline CDR1 MDHEN, CDR2 SYDVKM. Deletions cut 11 bases from V and 5 bases from J, with 18 bases between. This CDR3 is 13 amino acids long. The CDR3 sequence: CAVASTGRETQYF. The CDR3 DNA sequence: TGTGCCGTGGCTTCGACAGGGAGGGAGACCCAGTACTTC.

The rearrangement links TRBV19 to TRBJ1-2, with unresolved D. CDR3 length equals 18 residues. Germline CDR1 is LNHDA and CDR2 is SQIVND (reference sequence). Trimming pared 0 bases from V and 4 bases from J, leaving 21 bases between. The CDR3 is CASSIEVRRAPWVYGYTF. CDR3 nucleotide sequence: TGTGCCAGTAGTATAGAAGTGAGGAGAGCACCGTGGGTCTATGGCTACACCTTC.

The chain is built from TRBV5-1 and TRBJ2-2, with D perhaps matching TRBD1 (6 bases). The CDR3 is 15 amino acids. The germline CDR1 and CDR2 sequences are SGHRS and YFSETQ. Trimming left V 5 bases short and J 0 bases short, with 11 bases between. CDR3 protein: CASRNRDTNTGELFF. CDR3 DNA sequence: TGCGCCAGCAGGAACCGGGACACGAACACCGGGGAGCTGTTTTTT.

This clone was recorded once. The chain couples TRBV7-9 to TRBJ2-1; 7 bases line up with TRBD1. Germline V gene sequence: CDR1 SEHNR, CDR2 FQNEAQ (reference sequence). V lost 5 bases and J lost 0; bases outside the gene matches: 4. CDR3 length: 15 residues. In DNA, the CDR3 is TGTGCCAGCAGCGGCGACAGGGACTCCTACAATGAGCAGTTCTTC. This encodes CASSGDRDSYNEQFF.

This clone was counted a few times. This chain uses TRBV5-1 with TRBJ2-7, with 11 bases fitting TRBD2. Trimming took 4 bases from V and 4 from J; bases not matched to a gene: 4. The CDR3 has 14 amino acids. Per germline, CDR1 SGHRS and CDR2 YFSETQ. DNA for the CDR3: TGCGCCAGCAGCCGAACTAGCGGGAGTTACGAGCAGTACTTC. This codes for CASSRTSGSYEQYF.

In this sample, this clone turned up a few times. The chain uses TRBV6-6 and TRBJ1-6; 7 nucleotides align to TRBD1. Germline assignment: CDR1 MNHNY and CDR2 SVGAGI (reference sequence). The CDR3 runs 15 residues. Unmatched junction bases numbered 7, after V lost 5 bases and J lost 6 bases. The CDR3 DNA is TGTGCCAGCAGTACGACGACAGGGAGTAATTCACCCCTCCACTTT. As protein: CASSTTTGSNSPLHF.

The chain combines TRBV7-2 with TRBJ1-2; TRBD1 agrees at 8 bases. The CDR3 has 15 residues. Germline V lookup: CDR1 SGHTA, CDR2 FQGNSA. J lost 4 bases, V lost 1 base, and 5 bases had no gene match. CDR3 sequence: CASSLVGTGPYGYTF. The CDR3 bases are TGTGCCAGCAGCTTAGTCGGGACAGGACCCTATGGCTACACCTTC.

This clone was found a few times. This sequence joins TRBV28 and TRBJ1-1, with D hard to call. CDR1 is MDHEN and CDR2 is SYDVKM in the germline V gene. Trimming removed 6 bases from V and 6 bases from J, with 17 bases in between. The CDR3 is 14 amino acids. This CDR3 is CASRPTREGPEAFF. The CDR3 DNA reads TGTGCCAGCAGACCTACCCGGGAAGGACCTGAAGCTTTCTTT.

This rearrangement joins TRBV5-1 to TRBJ2-5; perhaps TRBD2 as D (6 bases). The germline gives CDR1 SGHRS, CDR2 YFSETQ. The V and J ends lost 0 bases and 1 base respectively, with 7 bases between them. The CDR3 runs 14 residues. The CDR3 sequence is CASSLGGVQETQYF. The CDR3, as DNA: TGCGCCAGCAGCTTGGGGGGGGTCCAAGAGACCCAGTACTTC.

The CDR3 loop is CSALQGETQYF. Here the CDR3 DNA reads TGCAGTGCTCTCCAGGGGGAGACCCAGTACTTC. V and J are TRBV20-1 and TRBJ2-5, with D maybe TRBD1 (6 bases). The germline V and J ends were trimmed by 5 bases and 5 bases, with 9 bases remaining between them. The CDR3 contains 11 residues. Per the germline V gene, CDR1 is DFQATT and CDR2 is SNEGSKA (reference sequence).

The chain uses TRBV6-1 and TRBJ1-4; TRBD1 matches 7 bases. The CDR3 covers 14 residues. V shed 6 bases, J shed 4 bases, and the junction held 5 bases outside the gene matches. Germline values: CDR1 MNHNS, CDR2 SASEGT. CDR3 region: CASSPGTVNEKLFF. CDR3 sequence (DNA): TGTGCCAGCAGCCCCGGGACAGTTAATGAAAAACTGTTTTTT.

The chain combines TRBV5-5 with TRBJ2-2, with D unclear. This CDR3 comprises 12 residues. V lost 4 bases to trimming and J lost 4 bases, with 5 bases between them. The germline gives CDR1 SGHKS, CDR2 YYEKEE (reference sequence). CDR3 bases: TGTGCCAGCAGCCGGTCCACCGGGGAGCTGTTTTTT. Protein sequence: CASSRSTGELFF.

The genes are TRBV7-2 and TRBJ1-2; 11 positions match TRBD1. Germline assignment: CDR1 SGHTA and CDR2 FQGNSA. CDR3 length equals 16 residues. The V segment lost 1 base and the J segment 7 bases; nucleotides outside the gene matches: 8. DNA for the CDR3: TGTGCCAGCAGCTTAGTGACAAGGACAGGGGGCATTGGCTACACCTTC. Translated: CASSLVTRTGGIGYTF.

This clone has only one observation. V gene TRBV9 combines with J gene TRBJ1-4; D call uncertain. The ends were cut back, 0 bases at V and 8 bases at J, with 17 bases in the middle. Germline V gene sequence: CDR1 SGDLS, CDR2 YYNGEE. CDR3 length: 16 amino acids. CDR3 in DNA: TGTGCCAGCAGCGTAGACCAGGCCCGGCCAGGCGAAAAACTGTTTTTT. Translated: CASSVDQARPGEKLFF.

CDR3 in DNA: TGTGCCAGCAGTGAAGACAGTTATGGCTACACCTTC. Amino acid sequence: CASSEDSYGYTF. This chain connects TRBV2 to TRBJ1-2; D is undetermined. Germline-derived CDR1 and CDR2 are SNHLY and FYNNEI. V lost 1 base and J lost 5, with 5 bases in between. This CDR3 has 12 residues.

The V call is TRBV6-6, the J call TRBJ2-2; 8 bases map to TRBD1. Germline loops: CDR1 MNHNY, CDR2 SVGAGI (reference sequence). This CDR3 region has 15 residues. Trimming at V came to 5 bases and at J to 1 base, leaving 3 bases not matched to a gene. Here the CDR3 DNA reads TGTGCCAGCAGTAATGGACAGGGGAACACCGGGGAGCTGTTTTTT. Amino acid sequence: CASSNGQGNTGELFF.

The chain recombines TRBV4-1 with TRBJ1-1; D ambiguous. Germline lookup yields CDR1 MGHRA and CDR2 YSYEKL. The CDR3 is 13 amino acids. V was shortened by 2 bases and J by 1 base, with 5 bases between the two germline ends. The CDR3 region has the DNA TGCGCCAGCAGCCAATTCTGGAACACTGAAGCTTTCTTT. Translating gives CASSQFWNTEAFF.

The table lists this clone with a few counts. The chain links TRBV4-3 to TRBJ1-2, with D possibly TRBD1 on 5 matching bases. CDR1 is LGHNA and CDR2 is YSLEER in the germline V gene. This CDR3 is 14 amino acids long. V was shortened by 0 bases and J by 8 bases, with 13 bases between the two germline ends. The CDR3 DNA follows: TGCGCCAGCAGCCAAGAAATGAGGGGAGGAGGCTACACCTTC. This encodes CASSQEMRGGGYTF.

The genes are TRBV15 and TRBJ2-2, with TRBD1 matching 7 bases. There are 15 residues in the CDR3. Germline CDR1 reads LNHNV; CDR2 reads YYDKDF (reference sequence). V lost 0 bases, J lost 3 bases, and 1 base stayed unmatched. The CDR3 sequence is CATSRDGTDTGELFF. The CDR3 bases are TGTGCCACCAGCAGAGATGGGACAGACACCGGGGAGCTGTTTTTT.

This clone occurred once. The V call is TRBV12-5, the J call TRBJ1-1, with D perhaps matching TRBD1 (6 bases). Germline V gene data show CDR1 as LGHNT and CDR2 as FRNRAP. V dropped 6 bases and J dropped 1 base, with 27 bases sitting between them. The CDR3 contains 19 residues. CDR3 residues: CASGQTSYGTRRPNTEAFF. The CDR3 nucleotides are TGTGCTAGTGGGCAGACATCCTACGGGACACGGAGGCCGAACACTGAAGCTTTCTTT.

V usage is TRBV9 and J usage is TRBJ2-2; the match to TRBD1 covers 8 bases. V shed 3 bases and J 4 bases; nucleotides not matched to a gene: 2. From germline, CDR1 is SGDLS and CDR2 YYNGEE. This CDR3 has 14 amino acids. CDR3: CASSATGVTGELFF. CDR3 sequence (DNA): TGTGCCAGCAGCGCGACAGGGGTCACCGGGGAGCTGTTTTTT. Complete variable domain (other parts from reference TRBV9 and TRBJ2-2): DSGVTQTPKHLITATGQRVTLRCSPRSGDLSVYWYQQSLDQGLQFLIQYYNGEERAKGNILERFSAQQFPDLHSELNLSSLELGDSALYFCASSATGVTGELFFGEGSRLTVL.

Here the CDR3 DNA reads TGTGCCAGCAGCTTATTGGCAGGGCTGAACACTGAAGCTTTCTTT. It yields the protein CASSLLAGLNTEAFF. This chain joins TRBV5-5 and TRBJ1-1; D perhaps matches TRBD1 (5 bases). The CDR3 spans 15 residues. Germline V gene sequence: CDR1 SGHKS, CDR2 YYEKEE (reference sequence). The ends were cut back, 2 bases at V and 0 bases at J, with 11 bases in the middle.

J is TRBJ2-6 and V is TRBV7-9; D remains ambiguous. From germline, CDR1 is SEHNR and CDR2 FQNEAQ (reference sequence). This CDR3 spans 15 amino acids. V was clipped by 2 bases and J by 0 bases, with 5 bases between them. In DNA form, the CDR3 reads TGTGCCAGCAGCTTAAGCCGCTCTGGGGCCAACGTCCTGACTTTC. Residues: CASSLSRSGANVLTF.